This T cell receptor (beta chain) was sequenced during a study of tumor and adjacent non-tumor tissue in lung cancer. RNA was extracted from bulk tissue without any cell sorting. Distant lung tissue was collected more than 3 cm away from the tumor edge. This clonotype was recorded a few times. Antigen specificity is unknown. TCRbeta libraries were built with three rounds of nested PCR, modified from ARM-PCR. TCRdb analysed the multiplex PCR reads with MiXCR anew, one entry per CDR3 protein. Of roughly 75,000 distinct CDR3 sequences detected, approximately 68% appear once; the ten largest clones hold about 27%. Study-level findings and limits: Top 100 clones took a larger repertoire share in normal lung. Tumor tissue had significantly higher TCR diversity than normal lung.

Unmatched junction bases numbered 6, after V lost 6 bases and J lost 5 bases. From germline, CDR1 is MDHEN and CDR2 SYDVKM. CDR3 length equals 16 residues. V gene TRBV28 combines with J gene TRBJ2-6; 11 bases agree with TRBD1. What was sequenced was distant non-tumor lung tissue. The TCR sequence derives from a woman between 50 and 59 years old with non-small cell lung cancer. CDR3: CASSGTGGGRANVLTF. The DNA of the CDR3 is TGTGCCAGCAGCGGGACAGGGGGTGGGAGGGCCAACGTCCTGACTTTC. Together with reference TRBV28 and TRBJ2-6, the CDR3 gives the full variable domain: DVKVTQSSRYLVKRTGEKVFLECVQDMDHENMFWYRQDPGLGLRLIYFSYDVKMKEKGDIPEGYSVSREKKERFSLILESASTNQTSMYLCASSGTGGGRANVLTFGAGSRLTVL.